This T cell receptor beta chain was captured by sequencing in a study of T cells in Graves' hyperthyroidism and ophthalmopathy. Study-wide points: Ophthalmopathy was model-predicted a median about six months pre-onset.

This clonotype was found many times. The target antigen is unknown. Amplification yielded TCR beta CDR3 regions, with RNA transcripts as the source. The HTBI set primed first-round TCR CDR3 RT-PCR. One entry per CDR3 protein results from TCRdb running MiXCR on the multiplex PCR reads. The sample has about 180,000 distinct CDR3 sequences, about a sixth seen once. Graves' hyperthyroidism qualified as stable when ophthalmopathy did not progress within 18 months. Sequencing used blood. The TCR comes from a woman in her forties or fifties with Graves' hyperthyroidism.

CDR3 bases: TGTGCCAGTAGTATGAACGGGAACACCGGGGAGCTGTTTTTT. This codes for CASSMNGNTGELFF. The chain is built from TRBV19 and TRBJ2-2, with unresolved D. The CDR3 consists of 14 residues. V lost 3 bases and J lost 1, with 6 bases in between. CDR1 and CDR2 from the germline V gene are LNHDA and SQIVND (reference sequence).